The clone carrying this T cell receptor beta chain was counted at least ten times. Its target is not known. The data were obtained in a study of regulatory T cells in long-lasting Graves disease. Time point noted: persistent/refractory GD, antithyroid drugs over 5 years with positive TRAb. Extracted RNA from PBMCs served as the source of the TCR library. EDTA tubes collected nine milliliters of peripheral blood. Arm-PCR of CDR3 regions and iRepertoire HTBI primers were the basis on which TCR beta libraries were built. MiXCR, run by TCRdb on the multiplex PCR reads, gives a single entry per CDR3 protein. The sample lists roughly 300,000 distinct CDR3 sequences, 20% occurring once. Regarding the study as a whole: The work looked only at peripheral blood and did not look at thyroid tissue. In persistent patients, shared public clonotypes (more than 2,500) outnumbered those in new patients (around 1,000).

Sequencing used peripheral blood mononuclear cells (PBMCs), obtained when the disease was refractory, from a patient treated with antithyroid drugs. The sequence was collected from a female donor with Graves disease.

The CDR3 spells CASRPLGHLEKLFF. The CDR3 nucleotides are TGTGCCAGCAGACCTCTGGGTCATCTTGAAAAACTGTTTTTT. The chain employs TRBV12-3 or TRBV12-4 and TRBJ1-4, with unresolved D. Trimming removed 6 bases at V and 7 bases at J, with 15 bases between. The CDR3 length is 14 residues.